This TCR beta chain was profiled in a study of monozygotic twins with inflammatory bowel disease. Study-wide findings and caveats: The authors found no support for a single strong IBD-associated signal or clonotype. Especially with disease activity, IBD patients shared fewer clonotypes with others than healthy twins did.

Worth noting for this clonotype: Its antigen is unidentified.

Starting material for each TCR library was approximately 3,500 ng of total RNA. TCRdb re-called the 5' RACE reads and shows each CDR3 protein once, DNA omitted. Listed are 420,000 or so distinct CDR3 sequences; around 2.3% falls within the top ten. One blood sample of 2 to 2.5 ml was taken from each donor. The CDR3 runs to 15 residues. CDR1 is SEHNR, CDR2 FQNEAQ, per germline (reference sequence). The gene calls are TRBV7-9 and TRBJ2-1. The receptor comes from a human donor with ulcerative colitis or Crohn's disease, or a healthy co-twin of an affected twin (not recorded which). The sequencing input was blood. CDR3 amino acids: CASSYPTENYNEQFF. The entire variable domain, with the rest obtained from reference TRBV7-9 and TRBJ2-1, is as follows: DTGVSQNPRHKITKRGQNVTFRCDPISEHNRLYWYRQTLGQGPEFLTYFQNEAQLEKSRLLSDRFSAERPKGSFSTLEIQRTEQGDSAMYLCASSYPTENYNEQFFGPGTRLTVL.